The sequence of this TCR beta chain was determined in a study of blood T cell repertoires in COVID-19. Overall study context: Sites in the United States, Italy and Spain provided acute and convalescent COVID-19 samples.

The CDR3 has 14 amino acids. Germline CDR1 MNHEY, CDR2 SVGAGI. With 7 bases removed from V and 3 bases from J, the gap between germline ends came to 16 bases. Sequencing was performed with immunoSEQ multiplex PCR; in TCRdb, only in-frame clones are kept and a portion is missing. This sample has 75,000 to 85,000 clones, with about 88% found just once. This receptor was taken from a human donor in a cohort sampled during active COVID-19. The J gene is TRBJ2-7, the V gene TRBV6-5, with D maybe TRBD1 (6 bases). Source material: peripheral blood. The CDR3 sequence is CASTQLTGLYEQYF. CDR3 coding DNA: TGTGCCAGCACCCAACTGACAGGACTCTACGAGCAGTACTTC.